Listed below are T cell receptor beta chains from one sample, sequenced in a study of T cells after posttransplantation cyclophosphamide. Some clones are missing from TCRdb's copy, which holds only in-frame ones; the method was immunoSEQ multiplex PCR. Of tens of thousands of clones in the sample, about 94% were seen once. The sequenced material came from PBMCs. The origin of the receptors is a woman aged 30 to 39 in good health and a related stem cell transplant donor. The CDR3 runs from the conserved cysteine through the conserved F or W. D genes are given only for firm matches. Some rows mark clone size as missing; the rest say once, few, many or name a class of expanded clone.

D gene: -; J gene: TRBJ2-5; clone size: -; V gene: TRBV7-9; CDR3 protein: CASSAQGGAGIQETQYF; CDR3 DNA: TGTGCCAGCAGCGCACAAGGCGGGGCCGGAATCCAAGAGACCCAGTACTTC
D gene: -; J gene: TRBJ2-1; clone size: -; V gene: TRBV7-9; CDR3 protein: CASSLDREEQFF; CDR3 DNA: TGTGCCAGCAGCTTAGACCGAGAAGAGCAGTTCTTC
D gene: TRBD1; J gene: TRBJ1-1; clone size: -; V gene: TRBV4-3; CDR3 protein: CASSQHLTGANTEAFF; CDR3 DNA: TGCGCCAGCAGCCAACACCTGACAGGGGCAAACACTGAAGCTTTCTTT
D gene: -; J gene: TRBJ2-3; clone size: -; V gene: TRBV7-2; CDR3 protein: CASSLGLSTDTQYF; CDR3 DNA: TGTGCCAGCAGCTTAGGACTTAGCACAGATACGCAGTATTTT
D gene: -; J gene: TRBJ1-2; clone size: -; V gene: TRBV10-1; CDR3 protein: CASSESSRYGYTF; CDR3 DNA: TGCGCCAGCAGTGAGTCGTCGCGGTATGGCTACACCTTC
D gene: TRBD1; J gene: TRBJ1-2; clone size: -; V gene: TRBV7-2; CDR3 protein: CASSSLDRGRLVGYTF; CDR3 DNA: TGTGCCAGCAGCTCCCTCGACAGGGGGCGACTCGTTGGCTACACCTTC
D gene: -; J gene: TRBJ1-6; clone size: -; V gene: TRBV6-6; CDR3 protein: CASSYSPGSPLHF; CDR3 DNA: TGTGCCAGCAGTTACTCACCAGGTTCACCCCTCCACTTT
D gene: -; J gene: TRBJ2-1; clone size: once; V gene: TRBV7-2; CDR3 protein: CASSLRFLGQTDDEQFF; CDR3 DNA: TGTGCCAGCAGCTTAAGGTTCTTAGGACAGACGGACGATGAGCAGTTCTTC
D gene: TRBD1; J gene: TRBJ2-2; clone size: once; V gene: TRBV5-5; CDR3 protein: CASSLGTGGGGELFF; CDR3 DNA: TGTGCCAGCAGCTTGGGAACAGGGGGCGGCGGGGAGCTGTTTTTT
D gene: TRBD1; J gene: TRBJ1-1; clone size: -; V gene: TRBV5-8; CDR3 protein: CASSWGQLNTEAFF; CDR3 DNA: TGTGCCAGCAGCTGGGGACAGCTGAACACTGAAGCTTTCTTT
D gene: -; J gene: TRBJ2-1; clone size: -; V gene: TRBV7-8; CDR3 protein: CASGRQGGPLWYEQFF; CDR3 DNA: TGTGCCAGCGGTAGACAGGGAGGGCCTCTGTGGTATGAGCAGTTCTTC
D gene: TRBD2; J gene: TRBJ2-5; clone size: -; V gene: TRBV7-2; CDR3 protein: CATAAGGAGETQYF; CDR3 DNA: TGTGCCACCGCAGCGGGGGGGGCCGGTGAGACCCAGTACTTC
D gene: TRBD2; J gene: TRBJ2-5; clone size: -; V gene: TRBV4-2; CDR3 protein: CASSQEERGGPYQETQYF; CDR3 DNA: TGTGCCAGCAGCCAAGAAGAGCGGGGGGGCCCCTACCAAGAGACCCAGTACTTC
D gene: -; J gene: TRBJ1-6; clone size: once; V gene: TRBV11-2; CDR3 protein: CASSLGLGRSLHF; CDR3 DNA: TGTGCCAGCAGCTTAGGGCTCGGTAGGTCCCTCCACTTT
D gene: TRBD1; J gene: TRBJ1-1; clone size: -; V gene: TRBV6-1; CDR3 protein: CASTERQGWNTEAFF; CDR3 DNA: TGTGCCAGCACTGAACGACAGGGCTGGAACACTGAAGCTTTCTTT
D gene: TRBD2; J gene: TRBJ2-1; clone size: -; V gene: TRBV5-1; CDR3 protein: CASSLELAGGSEQFF; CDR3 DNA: TGCGCCAGCAGCTTGGAACTAGCGGGGGGGAGTGAGCAGTTCTTC
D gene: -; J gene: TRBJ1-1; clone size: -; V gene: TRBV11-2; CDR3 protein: CASSLRGPGRRGNTEAFF; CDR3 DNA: TGTGCCAGCAGCCTACGAGGGCCCGGGAGGCGGGGGAACACTGAAGCTTTCTTT
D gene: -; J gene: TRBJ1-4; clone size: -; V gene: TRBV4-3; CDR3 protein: CASSQSPQGTNEKLFF; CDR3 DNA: TGCGCCAGCAGCCAAAGCCCCCAGGGGACTAATGAAAAACTGTTTTTT
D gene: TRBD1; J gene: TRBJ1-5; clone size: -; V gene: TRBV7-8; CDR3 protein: CASSPRDRVIQPQHF; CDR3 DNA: TGTGCCAGCAGCCCCCGGGACAGGGTCATTCAGCCCCAGCATTTT
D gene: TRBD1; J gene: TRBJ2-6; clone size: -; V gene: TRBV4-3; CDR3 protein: CASSHTDRASSGANVLTF; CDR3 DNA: TGCGCCAGCAGCCACACGGACAGGGCAAGCTCTGGGGCCAACGTCCTGACTTTC
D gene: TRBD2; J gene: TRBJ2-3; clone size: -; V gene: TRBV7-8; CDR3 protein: CASSLRLAGDITDTQYF; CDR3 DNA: TGTGCCAGCAGCTTAAGACTAGCGGGGGACATCACAGATACGCAGTATTTT
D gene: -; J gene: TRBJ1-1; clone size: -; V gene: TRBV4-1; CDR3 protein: CASSQEGAAVEAFF; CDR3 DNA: TGCGCCAGCAGCCAAGAGGGGGCGGCGGTAGAAGCTTTCTTT
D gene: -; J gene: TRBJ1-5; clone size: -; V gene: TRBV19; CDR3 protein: CASSMRSQPQHF; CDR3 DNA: TGTGCCAGTAGTATGCGGAGCCAGCCCCAGCATTTT